The clone carrying this T cell receptor beta chain was picked up a small number of times. Its antigen is unidentified. Germline values: CDR1 PRHDT, CDR2 FYEKMQ (reference sequence). The CDR3 spans 13 residues. Trimming left V 5 bases short and J 9 bases short, with 16 bases between. This record comes from a study of blood T cells in healthy people across ages. Overall study findings and caveats: Age showed a roughly linear inverse relationship with TCR beta diversity per million T cells. A strong correlation between TCR beta diversity and naive T cell percentage was seen.

Primers used in a second PCR of about 7 to 12 cycles were a sample-barcoded 5' primer and a J-beta primer mix. TCRdb independently ran MiXCR on the 5' RACE reads; one entry per CDR3 protein. The table shows some 890,000 distinct CDR3 sequences, with 25% to 30% occurring only once. This sample was shared with a second study, whose subject was T cells of mothers and their children. That paper adds: Sequencing got over 10 million TCR beta CDR3 reads from each mother and about 3.1 million from each child. Overlap measured in related mother-child pairs was slightly, non-significantly higher than in unrelated pairs.

Sequencing was done on a sample of blood. The V call is TRBV13, the J call TRBJ1-1, with a possible D match to TRBD1 (6 bases). The source of this sequence is a woman in her thirties or forties in good health. DNA for the CDR3: TGTGCCAGCAGCCCCGGAGGGGGGTTAAAAGCTTTCTTT. This gives the protein CASSPGGGLKAFF. The variable domain in full, with the rest retrieved from reference TRBV13 and TRBJ1-1, is AAGVIQSPRHLIKEKRETATLKCYPIPRHDTVYWYQQGPGQDPQFLISFYEKMQSDKGSIPDRFSAQQFSDYHSELNMSSLELGDSALYFCASSPGGGLKAFFGQGTRLTVV.